A selection of T cell receptor beta chains follows, all from one sample in a study of blood T cell repertoires in COVID-19. Measured with immunoSEQ multiplex PCR; TCRdb has only the in-frame clones, and not every one. The sample has 25,000 to 40,000 clones; roughly nine tenths are singletons. Input material: peripheral blood. These receptors came from a man between 65 and 79 years old with active COVID-19. CDR3s include the opening cysteine and the closing phenylalanine or tryptophan. Each record gives: V gene, D gene, clone size, J gene, CDR3 protein, CDR3 DNA. The D gene is left open where the match is weak. Expanded clones get a size class; other rows say once, few or many, or leave the size out.

TRBV6-2/TRBV6-3	TRBD2	NA	TRBJ2-7	CASSYSGSGSYEQYF	TGTGCCAGCAGTTACTCAGGTAGCGGGAGCTACGAGCAGTACTTC
TRBV11-2	NA	NA	TRBJ1-5	CASSFAGSQPQHF	TGTGCCAGCAGCTTCGCGGGTAGTCAGCCCCAGCATTTT
TRBV3-1/TRBV3-2	NA	NA	TRBJ1-6	CASSQEGRDNSPLHF	TGTGCCAGCAGCCAAGAAGGCAGGGATAATTCACCCCTCCACTTT
TRBV2	TRBD2	NA	TRBJ2-1	CASSAGAGLSYNEQFF	TGTGCCAGCAGTGCGGGAGCGGGACTCTCCTACAATGAGCAGTTCTTC
TRBV5-4	NA	NA	TRBJ2-5	CASSLTGGYQETQYF	TGTGCCAGCAGCTTGACTGGCGGGTACCAAGAGACCCAGTACTTC
TRBV30	NA	NA	TRBJ2-7	CAWSRGGQFSYEQYF	TGTGCCTGGAGTAGGGGAGGCCAGTTTTCCTACGAGCAGTACTTC
TRBV7-9	TRBD1	NA	TRBJ1-1	CASSQNRDRVLNTEAFF	TGTGCCAGCAGCCAGAACCGGGACAGGGTATTGAACACTGAAGCTTTCTTT
TRBV10-3	TRBD1	NA	TRBJ2-6	CAISAGQSSGANVLTF	TGTGCCATCAGTGCGGGACAGAGTTCTGGGGCCAACGTCCTGACTTTC
TRBV25-1	NA	NA	TRBJ2-7	CASSVPGTRTYEQYF	TGTGCCAGCAGCGTACCGGGGACACGGACCTACGAGCAGTACTTC
TRBV6-2/TRBV6-3	TRBD2	NA	TRBJ2-1	CASSYNPRASGRNNEQFF	TGTGCCAGCAGTTACAACCCCAGGGCTAGCGGGAGGAATAATGAGCAGTTCTTC
TRBV30	NA	few	TRBJ1-1	CAWSGGLGNTEAFF	TGTGCCTGGAGTGGAGGATTAGGGAACACTGAAGCTTTCTTT
TRBV21-1	NA	NA	TRBJ2-5	CASSRGAGDQETQYF	TGTGCCAGCAGCAGAGGAGCGGGAGATCAAGAGACCCAGTACTTC
TRBV9	TRBD1	NA	TRBJ2-5	CASSSRTGRLETQYF	TGTGCCAGCAGCTCCAGGACAGGGAGGTTAGAGACCCAGTACTTC
TRBV6-5	NA	NA	TRBJ2-7	CASRSDRYEQYF	TGTGCCAGCAGGTCCGACAGGTACGAGCAGTACTTC
TRBV28	NA	NA	TRBJ1-2	CASSFGVNYGYTF	TGTGCCAGCAGTTTCGGTGTCAACTATGGCTACACCTTC
TRBV3-1/TRBV3-2	NA	NA	TRBJ2-7	CASSRQTRDWGEQYF	TGTGCCAGCAGCCGCCAAACCAGGGACTGGGGCGAGCAGTACTTC
TRBV7-2	NA	NA	TRBJ2-1	CASTRDTSYNEQFF	TGTGCCAGCACCCGGGACACCTCCTACAATGAGCAGTTCTTC
TRBV30	TRBD2	NA	TRBJ2-3	CAWSPSGSGTDTQYF	TGTGCCTGGAGTCCTAGCGGGAGTGGGACAGATACGCAGTATTTT
TRBV2	TRBD1	once	TRBJ2-7	CASSDPGQGTYEQYF	TGTGCCAGCAGCGACCCGGGACAGGGCACCTACGAGCAGTACTTC
TRBV21-1	NA	NA	TRBJ2-7	CASSKEGVQGGSSYEQYF	TGTGCCAGCAGCAAAGAGGGGGTGCAGGGGGGTAGCTCCTACGAGCAGTACTTC
TRBV10-3	TRBD2	NA	TRBJ2-3	CAISGTGGSSTDTQYF	TGTGCCATCAGTGGGACGGGAGGGTCGAGCACAGATACGCAGTATTTT
TRBV10-1	NA	NA	TRBJ2-7	CASSPGRAYEQYF	TGCGCCAGCAGCCCCGGCAGGGCCTACGAGCAGTACTTC
TRBV7-9	NA	few	TRBJ1-5	CASSLASGNQPQHF	TGTGCCAGCAGCTTAGCCTCGGGGAACCAGCCCCAGCATTTT
TRBV7-2	NA	NA	TRBJ2-5	CASSFGQRETQYF	TGTGCCAGCAGCTTCGGACAGAGAGAGACCCAGTACTTC
TRBV7-6	NA	NA	TRBJ1-2	CASSPRTGSGYTF	TGTGCCAGCAGCCCTAGGACGGGAAGTGGCTACACCTTC
TRBV19	NA	NA	TRBJ1-2	CASSIGRGYGYTF	TGTGCCAGTAGTATCGGCAGGGGATATGGCTACACCTTC
TRBV4-3	TRBD2	NA	TRBJ2-1	CASSPGLAGAQFF	TGCGCCAGCAGCCCCGGCCTAGCGGGTGCGCAGTTCTTC
TRBV11-2	NA	NA	TRBJ1-5	CASSLAPQGGQPQHF	TGTGCCAGCAGCTTAGCCCCACAGGGCGGGCAGCCCCAGCATTTT
TRBV4-3	NA	NA	TRBJ1-4	CASSQRQVATNEKLFF	TGCGCCAGCAGCCAGAGACAGGTCGCAACTAATGAAAAACTGTTTTTT
TRBV27	TRBD1	few	TRBJ2-7	CASIRQGGYEQYF	TGTGCCAGCATCCGACAGGGTGGGTACGAGCAGTACTTC
TRBV9	TRBD1	few	TRBJ2-7	CASSVDGTGGDEQYF	TGTGCCAGCAGCGTAGACGGGACAGGGGGAGACGAGCAGTACTTC
TRBV27	TRBD2	NA	TRBJ2-7	CASKGRLAGDKQYF	TGTGCCAGCAAGGGAAGACTAGCGGGAGACAAGCAGTACTTC
TRBV18	NA	NA	TRBJ2-1	CASSPGSTGALQFF	TGTGCCAGCTCACCCGGGAGTACCGGGGCCCTCCAGTTCTTC
TRBV18	NA	NA	TRBJ1-3	CASSQERPGGSGNTIYF	TGTGCCAGCTCACAAGAACGACCGGGGGGCTCTGGAAACACCATATATTTT